This TCR beta chain was sequenced during a study of cytomegalovirus exposure and HLA in healthy donors. There are 14 residues in the CDR3. Germline V gene sequence: CDR1 MDHEN, CDR2 SYDVKM. Trimming stripped 3 bases from V and 6 bases from J, with 9 bases between. Both 60 Vbeta primers and 13 Jbeta primers went into the PCR. Method: immunoSEQ multiplex PCR; TCRdb's copy keeps in-frame clones and lacks some. The repertoire includes around 130,000 clones, 75% to 85% of them detected once, and around 3% sits in the top ten. General study findings and limits: Follow-up analysis later connected one missense variant in DCLRE1C with trimming of TCR beta V- and J-genes. Rarity marked most TCR sequences, yet some public TCRs occurred in many donors. Near-uniform donor sequencing depth was presumed by presence/absence analyses. Cytomegalovirus-associated status was assigned to about 150 TCR beta chains.

For this clone: Its matching antigen is unknown.

This TCR was sampled from a woman in her late teens or twenties in good health and CMV-seropositive. The chain has TRBV28 and TRBJ1-6; TRBD1 might be the D (5 bases). Material: PBMCs. The chain's CDR3 is CASSFVRVNSPLHF. DNA of the CDR3: TGTGCCAGCAGTTTTGTCAGGGTTAATTCACCCCTCCACTTT. Using reference TRBV28 and TRBJ1-6 for the parts outside the CDR3, the full variable domain is DVKVTQSSRYLVKRTGEKVFLECVQDMDHENMFWYRQDPGLGLRLIYFSYDVKMKEKGDIPEGYSVSREKKERFSLILESASTNQTSMYLCASSFVRVNSPLHFGNGTRLTVT.